This T cell receptor beta chain was recorded in a study of blood T cell repertoires in COVID-19. Whole-study context: Spain, Italy and the United States supplied samples that represented acute and convalescent COVID-19.

In the source study's methods: Estimation of nucleated cell counts relied on the amplification of reference gene primers. Measured with immunoSEQ multiplex PCR; TCRdb has only the in-frame clones, and not every one. The V and J calls and clone size were taken over from that table, and D and trimming were inferred from the DNA. The sample yields 80,000 to 90,000 clones, approximately 86% seen once. The material sequenced was peripheral blood. This sequence was found in an elderly man with active or convalescent COVID-19.

The CDR3 sequence is CSAFGTLQFF. CDR3 bases: TGCAGTGCCTTCGGGACTTTGCAGTTCTTC. This chain links TRBV20-1 with TRBJ2-1, with TRBD2 as a possible D gene (6 bases). This CDR3 region has 10 residues. The V end was cut by 6 bases, the J end by 12 bases, with 12 bases between. Germline assignment: CDR1 DFQATT and CDR2 SNEGSKA (reference sequence).